Listed below are T cell receptor beta chains from one sample, sequenced in a study of T cell responses to AZD1222 COVID-19 vaccine. Only in-frame clones appear in the TCRdb table, and some are missing; sequencing was by immunoSEQ multiplex PCR. In the table there are approximately 200,000 clones, around 94% of which are singletons. Material: peripheral blood, obtained 28 days after the second dose of the MenACWY control vaccine. The source is an adult who received the MenACWY meningococcal vaccine as a control. Each CDR3 is given with its conserved first and last residue. The order of the fields is CDR3 length, V gene, D gene, clone size, J gene, CDR3 protein, CDR3 DNA. A D gene is named only where the DNA matches it firmly. Not every row has a clone size; where given, it reads once, few, many or a size class.

15	TRBV4-3	-	-	TRBJ2-7	CASSQEVGRSYEQYF	TGCGCCAGCAGCCAAGAGGTCGGACGTTCCTACGAGCAGTACTTC
16	TRBV10-3	TRBD2	-	TRBJ2-3	CAISPLLAGGTDTQYF	TGTGCCATCAGCCCACTACTAGCGGGGGGAACAGATACGCAGTATTTT
13	TRBV10-3	-	-	TRBJ1-2	CAIRPGGPYGYTF	TGTGCCATCAGACCGGGCGGGCCCTATGGCTACACCTTC
15	TRBV5-1	-	-	TRBJ2-3	CASSFAQGSTDTQYF	TGCGCCAGCAGCTTCGCACAGGGAAGCACAGATACGCAGTATTTT
14	TRBV7-2	-	-	TRBJ2-7	CASSLHSEAGEQYF	TGTGCCAGCAGCTTACATAGTGAGGCGGGGGAGCAGTACTTC
16	TRBV5-1	TRBD1	-	TRBJ1-4	CASSLGTGASNEKLFF	TGCGCCAGCAGCCTCGGGACAGGGGCGTCTAATGAAAAACTGTTTTTT
15	TRBV9	-	-	TRBJ2-1	CASSVAPSAGNEQFF	TGTGCCAGCAGCGTAGCGCCTAGCGCGGGCAATGAGCAGTTCTTC
13	TRBV2	TRBD1	few	TRBJ1-1	CASSGQGNTEAFF	TGTGCCAGCAGCGGACAGGGGAACACTGAAGCTTTCTTT
16	TRBV28	-	-	TRBJ1-4	CASSSARGWEGEKLFF	TGTGCCAGCAGCTCCGCCCGGGGGTGGGAGGGGGAAAAACTGTTTTTT
15	TRBV5-6	TRBD1	-	TRBJ1-3	CASSFRQGLRDTIYF	TGTGCCAGCAGCTTCCGACAGGGACTTAGGGACACCATATATTTT
17	TRBV7-3	TRBD2	-	TRBJ2-2	CASSLTLSGGSTGELFF	TGTGCCAGCAGCTTAACTCTGAGCGGGGGAAGCACCGGGGAGCTGTTTTTT
15	TRBV5-1	TRBD2	-	TRBJ2-5	CASSLEGAGRETQYF	TGCGCCAGCAGCTTGGAAGGAGCGGGGAGGGAGACCCAGTACTTC
16	TRBV19	TRBD1	-	TRBJ1-5	CASSIGGQGGNQPQHF	TGTGCCAGTAGTATAGGGGGGCAGGGGGGCAATCAGCCCCAGCATTTT
13	TRBV5-6	-	-	TRBJ2-2	CASSFGATGELFF	TGTGCCAGCAGCTTTGGGGCCACCGGGGAGCTGTTTTTT
15	TRBV6-9	-	-	TRBJ1-1	CASSIPRGGGTEAFF	TGTGCCAGCAGTATACCGAGAGGAGGGGGCACTGAAGCTTTCTTT